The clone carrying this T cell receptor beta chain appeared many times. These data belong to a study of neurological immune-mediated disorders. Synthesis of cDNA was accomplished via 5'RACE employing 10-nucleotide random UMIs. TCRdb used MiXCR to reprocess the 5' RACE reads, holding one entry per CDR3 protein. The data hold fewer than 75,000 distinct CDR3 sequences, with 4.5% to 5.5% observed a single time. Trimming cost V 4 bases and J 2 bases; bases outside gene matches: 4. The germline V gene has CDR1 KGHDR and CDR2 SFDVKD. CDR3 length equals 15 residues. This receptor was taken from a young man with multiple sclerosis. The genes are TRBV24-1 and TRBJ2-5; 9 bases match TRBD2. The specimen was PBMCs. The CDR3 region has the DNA TGTGCCACCAGTGACCCGGGACTAGCACAAGAGACCCAGTACTTC. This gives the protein CATSDPGLAQETQYF.